This TCR beta chain was identified during a study of blood T cell repertoires in COVID-19. Study summary: The study drew acute and convalescent COVID-19 samples from the United States, Italy and Spain. T cells, B-cell-depleted T cells, or PBMCs supplied cDNA or gDNA.

The repertoire was sequenced with immunoSEQ multiplex PCR; TCRdb's copy has only in-frame clones and lacks some. This sample has 250,000 or so clones, with approximately 83% found just once. This study enrolled people aged roughly 18 to 100 from about 26 US geographic areas. It was within 2 weeks before study entry that exposed participants met a COVID-19 case. Trimming took 0 bases from V and 0 from J; bases not matched to a gene: 6. The CDR3 is made up of 18 amino acids. The V gene's germline CDR1 is ENHRY and CDR2 SYGVKD. This sequence was found in a woman between 40 and 55 years old who had been exposed to COVID-19. The sample consisted of PBMCs or T cells enriched from blood (not recorded which). The rearrangement joins TRBV10-3 to TRBJ2-7; the match to TRBD2 covers 12 bases. The CDR3 nucleotides read TGTGCCATCAGTGAGTCGTCTAGCGGGGGGGTGAGCTCCTACGAGCAGTACTTC. Encoded protein: CAISESSSGGVSSYEQYF.